This TCR beta chain stems from a study of T cell changes during pregnancy in multiple sclerosis. Repertoires were generated with immunoSEQ multiplex PCR, while TCRdb's copy carries only in-frame clones and drops some. This table has 60,000 to 85,000 clones, just under 95% appearing once. The germline gives CDR1 SGHTA, CDR2 FQGTGA. This CDR3 comprises 16 residues. V lost 1 base, J lost 4 bases, and 15 bases lay in between. The chain uses TRBV7-3 and TRBJ2-3, with D possibly matching TRBD1 (5 bases). The sequences come from peripheral blood, collected after pregnancy. The receptor comes from a female donor in good health, enrolled as a control in a pregnancy study. The DNA for the CDR3 is TGTGCCAGCAGCTTAAAGAGTCTGGGGCTCGCAGATACGCAGTATTTT. Its translation: CASSLKSLGLADTQYF.